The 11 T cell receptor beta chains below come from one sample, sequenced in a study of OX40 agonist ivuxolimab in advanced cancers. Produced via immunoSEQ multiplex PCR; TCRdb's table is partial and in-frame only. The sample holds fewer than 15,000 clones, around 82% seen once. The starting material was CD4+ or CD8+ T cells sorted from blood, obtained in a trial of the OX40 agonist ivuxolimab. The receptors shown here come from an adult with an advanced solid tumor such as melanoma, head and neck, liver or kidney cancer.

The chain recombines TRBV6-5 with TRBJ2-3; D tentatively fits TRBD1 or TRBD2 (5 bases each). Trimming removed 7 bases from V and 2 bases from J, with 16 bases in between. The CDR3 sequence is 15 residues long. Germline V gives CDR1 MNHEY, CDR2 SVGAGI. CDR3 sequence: CASTRRGYSTDTQYF. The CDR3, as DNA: TGTGCCAGCACCCGTCGGGGCTATTCCACAGATACGCAGTATTTT.

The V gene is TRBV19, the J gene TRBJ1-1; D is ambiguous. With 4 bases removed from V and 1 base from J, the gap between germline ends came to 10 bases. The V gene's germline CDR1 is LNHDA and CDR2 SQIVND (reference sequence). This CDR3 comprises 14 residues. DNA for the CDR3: TGTGCCAGTAGTAGAGCAGCCGCGAACACTGAAGCTTTCTTT. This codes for CASSRAAANTEAFF. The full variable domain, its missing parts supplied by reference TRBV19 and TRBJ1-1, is DGGITQSPKYLFRKEGQNVTLSCEQNLNHDAMYWYRQDPGQGLRLIYYSQIVNDFQKGDIAEGYSVSREKKESFPLTVTSAQKNPTAFYLCASSRAAANTEAFFGQGTRLTVV.

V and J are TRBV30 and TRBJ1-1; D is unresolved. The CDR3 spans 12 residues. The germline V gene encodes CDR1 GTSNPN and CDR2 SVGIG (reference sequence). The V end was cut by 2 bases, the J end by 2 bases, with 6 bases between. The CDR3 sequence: CAWSYLNTEAFF. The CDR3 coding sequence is TGTGCCTGGAGTTACCTCAACACTGAAGCTTTCTTT.

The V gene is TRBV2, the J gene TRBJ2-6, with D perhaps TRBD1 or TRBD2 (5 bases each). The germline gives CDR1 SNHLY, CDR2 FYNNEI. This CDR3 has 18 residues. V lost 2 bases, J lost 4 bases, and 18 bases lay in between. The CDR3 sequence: CASSEFGEPGSGANVLTF. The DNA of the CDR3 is TGTGCCAGCAGTGAATTCGGGGAGCCAGGGTCAGGGGCCAACGTCCTGACTTTC.

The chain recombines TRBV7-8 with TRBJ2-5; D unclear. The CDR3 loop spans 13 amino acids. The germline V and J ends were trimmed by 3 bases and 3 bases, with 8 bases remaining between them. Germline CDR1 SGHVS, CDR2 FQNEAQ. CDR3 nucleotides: TGTGCCAGCAGCTTGACTTTCGAAGAGACCCAGTACTTC. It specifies CASSLTFEETQYF.

The CDR3 is CASSVVARQETQYF. As DNA, the CDR3 is TGTGCCAGCAGCGTAGTTGCCAGGCAAGAGACCCAGTACTTC. The J gene is TRBJ2-5, the V gene TRBV9; D gene uncertain. Trimming took off 0 bases at V and 2 bases at J, with 8 bases between the two ends. This CDR3 contains 14 residues. Germline V gene sequence: CDR1 SGDLS, CDR2 YYNGEE.

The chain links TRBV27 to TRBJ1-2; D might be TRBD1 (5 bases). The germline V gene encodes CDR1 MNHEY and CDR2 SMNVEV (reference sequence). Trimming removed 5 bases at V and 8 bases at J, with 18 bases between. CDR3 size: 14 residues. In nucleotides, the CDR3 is TGTGCCAGCAGTCTAACCCGGACATCCCTCGGCTACACCTTC. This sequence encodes CASSLTRTSLGYTF.

The CDR3 DNA reads as TGTGCCAGCAGGTCCCCAGGACGGCTGGAGCAGTACTTC. This translates into CASRSPGRLEQYF. The chain recombines TRBV7-2 with TRBJ2-7; D is uncertain. The CDR3 consists of 13 residues. The V gene's germline CDR1 is SGHTA and CDR2 FQGNSA. The germline V and J ends were trimmed by 6 bases and 7 bases, with 16 bases remaining between them.

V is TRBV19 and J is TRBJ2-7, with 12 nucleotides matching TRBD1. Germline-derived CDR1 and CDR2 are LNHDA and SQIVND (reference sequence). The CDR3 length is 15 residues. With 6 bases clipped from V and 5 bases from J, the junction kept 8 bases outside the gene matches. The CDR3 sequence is CASSPTGTGGNEQYF. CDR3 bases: TGTGCCAGTAGCCCCACCGGGACAGGGGGCAACGAGCAGTACTTC.

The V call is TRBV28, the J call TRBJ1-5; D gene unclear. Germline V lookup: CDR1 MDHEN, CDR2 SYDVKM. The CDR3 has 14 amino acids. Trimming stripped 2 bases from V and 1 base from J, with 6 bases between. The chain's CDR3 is CASSLRLSNQPQHF. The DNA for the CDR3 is TGTGCCAGCAGTTTAAGACTGAGCAATCAGCCCCAGCATTTT.

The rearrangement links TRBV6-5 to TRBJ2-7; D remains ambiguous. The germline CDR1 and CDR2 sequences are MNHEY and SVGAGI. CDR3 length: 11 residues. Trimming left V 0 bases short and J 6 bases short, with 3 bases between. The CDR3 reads CASSYSLEQYF. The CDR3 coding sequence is TGTGCCAGCAGTTACTCGCTCGAGCAGTACTTC.